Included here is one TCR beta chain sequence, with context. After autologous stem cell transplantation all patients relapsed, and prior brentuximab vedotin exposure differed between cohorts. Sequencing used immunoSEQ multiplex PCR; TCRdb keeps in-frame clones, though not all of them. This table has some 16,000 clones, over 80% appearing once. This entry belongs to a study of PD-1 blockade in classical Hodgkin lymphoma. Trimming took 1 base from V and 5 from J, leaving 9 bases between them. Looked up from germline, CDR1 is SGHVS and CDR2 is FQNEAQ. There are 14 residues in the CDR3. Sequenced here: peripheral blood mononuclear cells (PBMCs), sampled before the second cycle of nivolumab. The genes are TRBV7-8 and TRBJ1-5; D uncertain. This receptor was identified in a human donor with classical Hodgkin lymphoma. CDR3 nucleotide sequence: TGTGCCAGCAGCTTAGGGGCACACGATCAGCCCCAGCATTTT. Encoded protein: CASSLGAHDQPQHF.